Shown below are 14 T cell receptor beta chains from a single sample sequenced in a study of cytomegalovirus exposure and HLA in healthy donors (dated by TCRdb to between 2016 and 2019). Library preparation was by the immunoSEQ multiplex PCR assay. For the multiplex PCR, a mixture combining 60 forward primers for TCR Vbeta segments and 13 reverse primers for TCR Jbeta segments was used. TCRdb took this table from immuneACCESS and kept in-frame rearrangements with V and J called. Such tables lack part of the clones; where checked against another copy, unresolved V genes explain under half of the gap, and the rest is unexplained. The sample table shows around 94,000 clones, and approximately 77% are seen once. The ten largest account for 4.5% to 6% of the sample. Specimen: PBMCs. These receptor sequences come from a woman in her forties in good health and CMV-seronegative.

The chain recombines TRBV30 with TRBJ1-5; maybe TRBD1 (5 bases). This CDR3 region has 13 residues. V shed 0 bases and J shed 6 bases, with 9 bases lying between them. CDR1 and CDR2 from the germline V gene are GTSNPN and SVGIG (reference sequence). The chain's CDR3 is CAWSVGATQPQHF. Here the CDR3 DNA reads TGTGCCTGGAGTGTAGGGGCCACTCAGCCCCAGCATTTT.

The J gene is TRBJ2-7, the V gene TRBV7-2; TRBD2 aligns across 8 bases. V lost 5 bases, J lost 7 bases, and 13 bases stayed unmatched. CDR3 length: 15 residues. Germline loops: CDR1 SGHTA, CDR2 FQGNSA. The CDR3 sequence: CASSPVFGGAVEQYF. The CDR3 nucleotides read TGTGCCAGCAGCCCAGTTTTCGGGGGGGCCGTAGAGCAGTACTTC.

J is TRBJ2-1 and V is TRBV27; 9 bases are shared with TRBD2. CDR1 and CDR2 from the germline V gene are MNHEY and SMNVEV (reference sequence). CDR3 size: 16 residues. V dropped 6 bases and J dropped 2; count of bases not matched to a gene: 8. The CDR3, as DNA: TGTGCCAGCAGGGCGATTAGCGGGGGTACCTACAATGAGCAGTTCTTC. This encodes CASRAISGGTYNEQFF.

CDR3 residues: CAIAGTGVNQPQHF. CDR3 DNA sequence: TGTGCCATCGCCGGGACAGGGGTCAATCAGCCCCAGCATTTT. V is TRBV7-2 and J is TRBJ1-5; 10 nucleotides line up with TRBD1. Per germline, CDR1 SGHTA and CDR2 FQGNSA. The CDR3 runs to 14 residues. The J segment lost 3 bases and the V segment lost 10 bases, leaving 6 bases of the junction unmatched.

About this clone itself: The same CDR3 can be traced to other DNA sequences in this sample. This chain joins TRBV4-2 and TRBJ1-6; 8 positions agree with TRBD1. The germline V gene encodes CDR1 LGHNA and CDR2 YNFKEQ. The V and J ends lost 1 base and 6 bases, in that order; junction bases with no gene match: 8. The CDR3 has 17 residues. The DNA of the CDR3 is TGTGCCAGCAGCCAAGGTCTAAGGCAGGGGGCTAATTCACCCCTCCACTTT. It yields the protein CASSQGLRQGANSPLHF.

The rearrangement links TRBV4-2 to TRBJ1-5, with TRBD1 matching over 9 bases. The CDR3 is 15 amino acids. Germline-derived CDR1 and CDR2 are LGHNA and YNFKEQ. After removal of 0 bases from V and 7 bases from J, the junction contained 4 bases not matched to a gene. This CDR3 is CASSQEDRGYQPQHF. In nucleotides, the CDR3 is TGTGCCAGCAGCCAAGAGGACAGGGGTTACCAGCCCCAGCATTTT.

The chain joins TRBV10-1 to TRBJ2-7; 9 bases match TRBD2. The CDR3 spans 14 residues. Trimming took 2 bases from V and 7 from J; bases not matched to a gene: 6. CDR1 and CDR2 (germline): WNHNN, SYGVQD (reference sequence). The CDR3 DNA is TGCGCCAGCAGTGAGGCTAGCGGGGTCCAAGAGCAGTACTTC. Its translation: CASSEASGVQEQYF.

The genes are TRBV7-2 and TRBJ2-7, with 9 bases fitting TRBD2. Trimming at V came to 2 bases and at J to 6 bases, leaving 2 bases not matched to a gene. Germline V gene sequence: CDR1 SGHTA, CDR2 FQGNSA. The CDR3 consists of 13 residues. Here the CDR3 reads CASSLLAGTEQYF. The DNA for the CDR3 is TGTGCCAGCAGCTTACTAGCGGGGACCGAGCAGTACTTC. Supplemented by reference TRBV7-2 and TRBJ2-7, the full variable domain reads GAGVSQSPSNKVTEKGKDVELRCDPISGHTALYWYRQSLGQGLEFLIYFQGNSAPDKSGLPSDRFSAERTGGSVSTLTIQRTQQEDSAVYLCASSLLAGTEQYFGPGTRLTVT.

The gene calls are TRBV4-1 and TRBJ2-6; 7 bases fit TRBD2. Germline loops: CDR1 MGHRA, CDR2 YSYEKL. Trimming took 0 bases from V and 2 from J; bases not matched to a gene: 4. The CDR3 extends over 17 amino acids. The CDR3 bases are TGCGCCAGCAGCCAAGACGGGGGGAGAACTGGGGCCAACGTCCTGACTTTC. It encodes CASSQDGGRTGANVLTF.

The chain employs TRBV4-1 and TRBJ1-2; 7 bases line up with TRBD1. J lost 4 bases, V lost 3 bases, and 8 bases had no gene match. The CDR3 contains 15 residues. The V gene's germline CDR1 is MGHRA and CDR2 YSYEKL. The CDR3 is CASSQPLTGLYGYTF. The CDR3 DNA sequence: TGCGCCAGCAGCCAGCCACTGACAGGGCTCTATGGCTACACCTTC.

The chain employs TRBV7-9 and TRBJ1-1; D unclear. Germline CDR1 SEHNR, CDR2 FQNEAQ (reference sequence). The CDR3 has 13 amino acids. Between the trimmed V and J ends, which lost 0 bases and 6 bases, there was a span of 8 bases. The CDR3 loop is CASSLATGSEAFF. CDR3 coding DNA: TGTGCCAGCAGCTTAGCGACGGGGTCTGAAGCTTTCTTT.

The rearrangement uses TRBV27 and TRBJ2-7; 7 nucleotides align to TRBD1. The CDR3 is 15 amino acids. CDR1 MNHEY and CDR2 SMNVEV come from the germline V gene (reference sequence). Trimming took 3 bases from V and 0 from J; bases not matched to a gene: 5. The DNA of the CDR3 is TGTGCCAGCAGTTTCACAGGGGCCAGCTCCTACGAGCAGTACTTC. Protein product: CASSFTGASSYEQYF.

The chain is built from TRBV6-6 and TRBJ2-5, with TRBD1 matching 7 bases. Germline CDR1 and CDR2: MNHNY and SVGAGI (reference sequence). The CDR3 has 13 residues. V lost 6 bases and J lost 7; bases outside the gene matches: 8. This chain's CDR3 is CASSTYRGATQYF. CDR3 in DNA: TGTGCCAGCAGCACCTACAGGGGTGCGACCCAGTACTTC.

This chain joins TRBV5-1 and TRBJ1-4, with 9 bases lining up with TRBD1. Germline assignment: CDR1 SGHRS and CDR2 YFSETQ. The length of the CDR3 is 15 residues. Trimming at V came to 5 bases and at J to 7 bases, leaving 9 bases not matched to a gene. CDR3 amino acids: CASSQTGGAGEKLFF. The CDR3 nucleotides read TGCGCCAGCAGTCAAACAGGGGGCGCTGGTGAAAAACTGTTTTTT. Filled out from reference TRBV5-1 and TRBJ1-4, the complete variable domain reads KAGVTQTPRYLIKTRGQQVTLSCSPISGHRSVSWYQQTPGQGLQFLFEYFSETQRNKGNFPGRFSGRQFSNSRSEMNVSTLELGDSALYLCASSQTGGAGEKLFFGSGTQLSVL.